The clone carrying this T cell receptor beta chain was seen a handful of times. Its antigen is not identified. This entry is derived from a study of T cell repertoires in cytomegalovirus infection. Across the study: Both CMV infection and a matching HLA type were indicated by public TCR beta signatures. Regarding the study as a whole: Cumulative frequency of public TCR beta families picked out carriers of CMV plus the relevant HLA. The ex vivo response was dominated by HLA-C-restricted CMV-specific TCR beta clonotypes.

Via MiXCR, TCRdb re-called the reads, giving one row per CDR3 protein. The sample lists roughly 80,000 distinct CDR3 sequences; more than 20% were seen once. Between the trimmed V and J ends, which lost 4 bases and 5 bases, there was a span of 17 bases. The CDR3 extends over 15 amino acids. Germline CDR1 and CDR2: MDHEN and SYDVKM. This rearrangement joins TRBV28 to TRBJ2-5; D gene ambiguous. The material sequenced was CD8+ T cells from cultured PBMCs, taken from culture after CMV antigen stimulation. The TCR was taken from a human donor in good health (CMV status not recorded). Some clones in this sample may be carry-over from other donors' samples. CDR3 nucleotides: TGTGCCAGCAGTTCCTTAGATTCGTCGCGGGAGACCCAGTACTTC. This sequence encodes CASSSLDSSRETQYF.